This TCR beta chain comes out of a study of cytomegalovirus exposure and HLA in healthy donors. Study findings and constraints: TCR sequences were mostly rare, though some public TCRs occurred in many donors. High sensitivity and specificity were reportedly achieved when the classifier diagnosed cytomegalovirus status.

A word on this clone: What it binds is not known.

Some clones are missing from TCRdb's copy, which holds only in-frame ones; the method was immunoSEQ multiplex PCR. Altogether 180,000 or so clones are present, approximately 86% being singletons, with the ten largest covering more than 5.5%. Losses at the gene ends were 3 bases for V and 2 bases for J; bases not matched to a gene: 1. The CDR3 consists of 14 residues. CDR1 is SGDLS and CDR2 is YYNGEE in the germline V gene. The TCR sequence derives from a man aged 25-40 years in good health and CMV-seropositive. The J gene is TRBJ1-5, the V gene TRBV9, with TRBD1 matching 8 bases. Sequenced input: PBMCs. CDR3 sequence (DNA): TGTGCCAGCAGCGCACAGGGGGGCAATCAGCCCCAGCATTTT. This codes for CASSAQGGNQPQHF.